This T cell receptor beta chain was sequenced for a study of cytomegalovirus exposure and HLA in healthy donors. Overall study results and limits: According to an earlier analysis, most TCR beta V segments yielded productive rearrangements about 90% or about 30% of the time.

The CDR3 spans 13 residues. The ends were cut back, 6 bases at V and 4 bases at J, with 13 bases in the middle. Germline CDR1 SNHLY, CDR2 FYNNEI. With regard to this clone: What it binds is unknown.

The PCR ran on 60 Vbeta and 13 Jbeta primers. Some clones are missing from TCRdb's copy, which holds only in-frame ones; the method was immunoSEQ multiplex PCR. The sample lists around 200,000 clones, 65% to 75% occurring once. J is TRBJ2-7 and V is TRBV2; no clear D gene. This clonotype was obtained from a man under 40 in good health and CMV-seropositive. Sample: PBMCs. CDR3 protein: CASRNRVAYEQYF. Written as DNA, the CDR3 is TGTGCCAGCAGAAACCGGGTAGCTTACGAGCAGTACTTC.